These 30 T cell receptor beta chains share one sample of origin, sequenced in a study of PD-1 blockade in classical Hodgkin lymphoma (TCRdb year 2020). Library prep was done by the immunoSEQ multiplex PCR assay. TCRdb re-hosts the immuneACCESS table, in-frame sequences only. Its copies lack some clones; in the studies checked, an unresolved V gene accounts for under half of them, and the cause for the rest is not known. The sample table contains 72,000 or so clones; only one count was recorded for roughly 91% of them. Together, the top ten hold approximately 8.1% of the sample. The time point label of this sample denotes: cycle 1 day 1 (C1D1), immediately before nivolumab initiation. Relapse after autologous stem cell transplantation had occurred in all trial patients, and cohorts A, B and C were distinguished by prior brentuximab vedotin exposure. The specimen was peripheral blood mononuclear cells (PBMCs), collected at baseline. These receptor sequences come from a human donor with classical Hodgkin lymphoma.

This chain connects TRBV4-3 to TRBJ1-5; TRBD1 might be the D (5 bases). CDR3 size: 15 residues. Germline CDR1 LGHNA, CDR2 YSLEER. The germline V and J ends were trimmed by 1 base and 5 bases, with 12 bases remaining between them. CDR3 residues: CASSQGAGGDQPQHF. The DNA for the CDR3 is TGCGCCAGCAGCCAAGGGGCGGGGGGTGATCAGCCCCAGCATTTT.

The V and J genes are TRBV5-1 and TRBJ2-5; the D is unclear. Per germline, CDR1 SGHRS and CDR2 YFSETQ. The CDR3 is 15 amino acids. The V end was cut by 0 bases, the J end by 1 base, with 10 bases between. CDR3 in amino acids: CASSLAGPSQETQYF. The CDR3 nucleotides read TGCGCCAGCAGCTTGGCAGGACCCTCCCAAGAGACCCAGTACTTC.

This clone appeared a single time. CDR3 in amino acids: CASSTGTGTSHGYTF. The DNA for the CDR3 is TGTGCCAGTAGCACCGGGACAGGGACCTCCCATGGCTACACCTTC. The J gene is TRBJ1-2, the V gene TRBV19; 9 bases match TRBD1. The germline V gene has CDR1 LNHDA and CDR2 SQIVND (reference sequence). The CDR3 contains 15 residues. Trimming cost V 6 bases and J 6 bases; bases outside gene matches: 11.

The chain employs TRBV5-1 and TRBJ2-7, with 8 bases fitting TRBD2. This CDR3 has 15 residues. V dropped 0 bases and J dropped 2; count of bases not matched to a gene: 4. Germline V lookup: CDR1 SGHRS, CDR2 YFSETQ. CDR3 bases: TGCGCCAGCAGCTTGGGACTAGCGATTACCTACGAGCAGTACTTC. It codes for CASSLGLAITYEQYF.

Only one count was recorded for this clone. This chain connects TRBV18 to TRBJ1-5; 10 bases fit TRBD1. The CDR3 spans 16 residues. Germline loops: CDR1 KGHSH, CDR2 LQKENI. Trimming cost V 3 bases and J 0 bases; bases outside gene matches: 2. CDR3 amino acids: CASSPGDRGSNQPQHF. The CDR3 DNA follows: TGTGCCAGCTCACCGGGGGACAGGGGTAGCAATCAGCCCCAGCATTTT.

The rearrangement uses TRBV30 and TRBJ1-3; possible D gene TRBD1, 6 bases. The germline V and J ends were trimmed by 0 bases and 0 bases, with 15 bases remaining between them. The CDR3 runs 17 residues. The germline V gene has CDR1 GTSNPN and CDR2 SVGIG (reference sequence). CDR3 nucleotides: TGTGCCTGGAGTGTACCGGGACACGATAGCTCTGGAAACACCATATATTTT. Its translation: CAWSVPGHDSSGNTIYF. Drawing the rest from reference TRBV30 and TRBJ1-3, the complete variable domain is SQTIHQWPATLVQPVGSPLSLECTVEGTSNPNLYWYRQAAGRGLQLLFYSVGIGQISSEVPQNLSASRPQDRQFILSSKKLLLSDSGFYLCAWSVPGHDSSGNTIYFGEGSWLTVV.

The V call is TRBV6-5, the J call TRBJ1-4, with D uncertain. In germline, CDR1 is MNHEY, CDR2 SVGAGI. This CDR3 is 12 amino acids long. V gave up 7 bases and J gave up 8 bases, with 11 bases separating them. CDR3 region: CASTNEGEKLFF. CDR3 DNA: TGTGCCAGCACCAACGAGGGAGAAAAACTGTTTTTT.

V is TRBV5-1 and J is TRBJ2-7; no clear D. V dropped 0 bases and J dropped 7 bases, with 17 bases sitting between them. In germline, CDR1 is SGHRS, CDR2 YFSETQ. CDR3 length: 15 residues. In DNA form, the CDR3 reads TGCGCCAGCAGCTTGGATCGGCAGGTAAAAGGAGAGCAGTACTTC. It yields the protein CASSLDRQVKGEQYF. The full variable domain, its missing parts supplied by reference TRBV5-1 and TRBJ2-7, is KAGVTQTPRYLIKTRGQQVTLSCSPISGHRSVSWYQQTPGQGLQFLFEYFSETQRNKGNFPGRFSGRQFSNSRSEMNVSTLELGDSALYLCASSLDRQVKGEQYFGPGTRLTVT.

The chain links TRBV6-5 to TRBJ2-5; D is unclear. Germline V lookup: CDR1 MNHEY, CDR2 SVGAGI. The CDR3 runs to 13 residues. Trimming took 6 bases from V and 0 from J, leaving 8 bases between them. CDR3 protein: CASSLVNQETQYF. CDR3 coding DNA: TGTGCCAGCAGCTTAGTAAACCAAGAGACCCAGTACTTC.

V and J are TRBV6-5 and TRBJ2-1; D ambiguous. V lost 6 bases to trimming and J lost 5 bases, with 5 bases between them. CDR3 length: 11 amino acids. The germline CDR1 and CDR2 sequences are MNHEY and SVGAGI. Written as DNA, the CDR3 is TGTGCCAGCAGACTTAACAATGAGCAGTTCTTC. Its protein is CASRLNNEQFF.

J is TRBJ2-4 and V is TRBV5-4; D tentatively reads TRBD1 or TRBD2 (5 bases each). The V end was cut by 6 bases, the J end by 2 bases, with 18 bases between. The CDR3 covers 16 residues. Germline V gene lookup returns CDR1 SGHNT and CDR2 YYREEE (reference sequence). The CDR3 reads CASTPGTETPKNIQYF. CDR3 bases: TGTGCCAGCACCCCGGGGACGGAAACCCCCAAAAACATTCAGTACTTC.

The chain joins TRBV7-2 to TRBJ2-7; D remains unclear. The V gene's germline CDR1 is SGHTA and CDR2 FQGNSA. There are 9 residues in the CDR3. The V gene lost 9 bases and the J gene lost 7 bases, with 7 bases spanning the gap. The CDR3 region is CASGWEQYF. The CDR3 nucleotides are TGTGCCAGTGGTTGGGAGCAGTACTTC.

V usage is TRBV4-2 and J usage is TRBJ2-7; TRBD2 aligns across 10 bases. V dropped 0 bases and J dropped 2; count of bases not matched to a gene: 7. Germline V lookup: CDR1 LGHNA, CDR2 YNFKEQ. This CDR3 region has 17 residues. CDR3 residues: CASSQDTSGVLTYEQYF. The CDR3 nucleotides are TGTGCCAGCAGCCAAGATACTAGCGGGGTCCTAACCTACGAGCAGTACTTC.

Details on this clone: The sample holds other DNA sequences that translate to the same CDR3. The chain employs TRBV20-1 and TRBJ2-7; D uncertain. This CDR3 spans 11 amino acids. Germline V gene data show CDR1 as DFQATT and CDR2 as SNEGSKA (reference sequence). V was trimmed by 1 base and J by 3 bases, leaving 4 bases between them. CDR3 in amino acids: CSARVGYEQYF. As DNA, the CDR3 is TGCAGTGCTAGAGTAGGCTACGAGCAGTACTTC.

The rearrangement uses TRBV6-5 and TRBJ2-5; weak D call: TRBD2 (5 bases). This CDR3 spans 15 amino acids. Trimming pared 4 bases from V and 1 base from J, leaving 13 bases between. Germline V lookup: CDR1 MNHEY, CDR2 SVGAGI. CDR3 sequence reads: CASSWRADGQETQYF. CDR3 DNA sequence: TGTGCCAGCAGTTGGCGGGCTGATGGCCAAGAGACCCAGTACTTC.

This rearrangement joins TRBV5-6 to TRBJ1-1; a weak D match, TRBD1 (5 bases). This CDR3 spans 19 amino acids. V was shortened by 1 base and J by 1 base, with 23 bases between the two germline ends. Germline-derived CDR1 and CDR2 are SGHDT and YYEEEE. CDR3 DNA sequence: TGTGCCAGCAGCTTGATCTTAGGTCTGAAGCGGGGCGAGAACACTGAAGCTTTCTTT. The encoded protein is CASSLILGLKRGENTEAFF.

The chain links TRBV4-2 to TRBJ2-7, with a tentative D call TRBD2 (6 bases). The germline CDR1 and CDR2 sequences are LGHNA and YNFKEQ. The CDR3 is 13 residues long. V was pared by 3 bases and J by 7 bases, with 13 bases between. CDR3 in DNA: TGTGCCAGCAGCCACATTCAGGGAGGTGAGCAGTACTTC. This codes for CASSHIQGGEQYF.

The J gene is TRBJ1-1, the V gene TRBV30; D ambiguous. V was shortened by 4 bases and J by 0 bases, with 12 bases between the two germline ends. CDR3 size: 14 residues. The germline V gene encodes CDR1 GTSNPN and CDR2 SVGIG (reference sequence). CDR3 loop: CAWTVISVNTEAFF. CDR3 DNA: TGTGCCTGGACTGTAATCTCGGTGAACACTGAAGCTTTCTTT.

This chain joins TRBV5-4 and TRBJ1-1; 9 bases map to TRBD1. The CDR3 length is 15 residues. Germline V lookup: CDR1 SGHNT, CDR2 YYREEE (reference sequence). The V segment lost 5 bases and the J segment 5 bases; nucleotides outside the gene matches: 10. DNA of the CDR3: TGTGCCAGCAGTTCCGGGACAGGGAGAGGGACTGAAGCTTTCTTT. Translated, it gives CASSSGTGRGTEAFF.

The rearrangement links TRBV25-1 to TRBJ2-7; D is unclear. The CDR3 is made up of 12 amino acids. Germline loops: CDR1 MGHDK, CDR2 SYGVNS. Trimming took 6 bases from V and 6 from J, leaving 12 bases between them. CDR3 protein: CASRALTGEQYF. CDR3 nucleotide sequence: TGTGCCAGCAGGGCCCTAACGGGCGAGCAGTACTTC.

The chain combines TRBV18 with TRBJ2-1, with 12 bases matching TRBD2. The V segment lost 3 bases and the J segment 2 bases; nucleotides outside the gene matches: 2. The CDR3 is 16 residues long. Germline CDR1 reads KGHSH; CDR2 reads LQKENI. CDR3 coding DNA: TGTGCCAGCTCACCGCGGACTAGCGGGGCCTACAATGAGCAGTTCTTC. It translates to CASSPRTSGAYNEQFF.

J is TRBJ2-7 and V is TRBV9; maybe TRBD2 (5 bases). CDR1 and CDR2 (germline): SGDLS, YYNGEE. The V and J ends lost 3 bases and 3 bases respectively, with 10 bases between them. The length of the CDR3 is 13 residues. The CDR3 DNA sequence: TGTGCCAGCAGCGCGGACTCCTTCTACGAGCAGTACTTC. Its protein is CASSADSFYEQYF.

V usage is TRBV19 and J usage is TRBJ1-2; no clear D gene. Germline values: CDR1 LNHDA, CDR2 SQIVND (reference sequence). CDR3 length: 15 amino acids. The ends were cut back, 3 bases at V and 2 bases at J, with 13 bases in the middle. The DNA for the CDR3 is TGTGCCAGTAGTATTACCCCCTTTCAGAACTATGGCTACACCTTC. It encodes CASSITPFQNYGYTF.

A single count supports this clone. V is TRBV7-2 and J is TRBJ2-7; TRBD1 matches at 10 bases. CDR3 length: 20 amino acids. Germline values: CDR1 SGHTA, CDR2 FQGNSA. V was pared by 0 bases and J by 1 base, with 15 bases of the junction left unmatched. CDR3 in DNA: TGTGCCAGCAGCTTAGCTAAATCGGGACAGGGGTGCGGGATGTCCTACGAGCAGTACTTC. This translates into CASSLAKSGQGCGMSYEQYF.

The chain links TRBV27 to TRBJ2-1; possible D gene TRBD2, 6 bases. The CDR3 contains 14 residues. Between the trimmed V and J ends, which lost 3 bases and 9 bases, there was a span of 15 bases. In germline, CDR1 is MNHEY, CDR2 SMNVEV (reference sequence). CDR3 in amino acids: CASSFGTGVAEQFF. The DNA for the CDR3 is TGTGCCAGCAGTTTTGGGACGGGAGTCGCTGAGCAGTTCTTC.

This chain uses TRBV5-1 with TRBJ2-7, with TRBD1 matching 8 bases. This CDR3 spans 15 amino acids. CDR1 is SGHRS, CDR2 YFSETQ, per germline. J gave up 4 bases and V 4 bases, and 10 bases lay outside the gene matches. The CDR3 nucleotides read TGCGCCAGCAGCAACTCAGGGGGCGATCTTTACGAGCAGTACTTC. It specifies CASSNSGGDLYEQYF.

The rearrangement uses TRBV28 and TRBJ1-1; unclear D gene. Trimming removed 7 bases from V and 8 bases from J, with 14 bases in between. The CDR3 is made up of 12 amino acids. Germline lookup yields CDR1 MDHEN and CDR2 SYDVKM. Written as DNA, the CDR3 is TGTGCCAGCACCTTACCAGGCGGGGAAGCTTTCTTT. This gives the protein CASTLPGGEAFF.

V is TRBV4-2 and J is TRBJ2-7, with a weak D call TRBD2 (6 bases). Germline V gives CDR1 LGHNA, CDR2 YNFKEQ. The CDR3 contains 17 residues. V gave up 0 bases and J gave up 2 bases, with 17 bases separating them. The CDR3 DNA follows: TGTGCCAGCAGCCAAGAGACGGAGGGGCTAGTGGCCTACGAGCAGTACTTC. Its translation: CASSQETEGLVAYEQYF.

In DNA form, the CDR3 reads TGTGCCACCAGCAGAGCTGGGGGCACCGGGGAGCTGTTTTTT. The encoded protein is CATSRAGGTGELFF. The chain combines TRBV15 with TRBJ2-2, with D tentatively TRBD1 or TRBD2 (5 bases each). CDR1 and CDR2 from the germline V gene are LNHNV and YYDKDF (reference sequence). The CDR3 loop spans 14 amino acids. Trimming took 1 base from V and 4 from J, leaving 7 bases between them.

The rearrangement uses TRBV6-5 and TRBJ2-5, with D perhaps TRBD2 (5 bases). V was shortened by 5 bases and J by 5 bases, with 15 bases between the two germline ends. The CDR3 runs to 14 residues. Germline V gene lookup returns CDR1 MNHEY and CDR2 SVGAGI. The CDR3 nucleotides are TGTGCCAGCAGTGCCGGGGTTAGGATGGAGACCCAGTACTTC. This translates into CASSAGVRMETQYF.